The TCR beta chain described here comes from a study of response to subunit inactivated influenza vaccine. Study-level points and caveats: It was the authors' suggestion that each seasonal influenza vaccination recruits few new T cells.

TCRdb redid the calling of the RT-PCR reads with MiXCR, one entry per CDR3 protein. The table shows about 500,000 distinct CDR3 sequences, with 6% to 9% occurring only once. The CDR3 has 18 residues. V was pared by 2 bases and J by 0 bases, with 18 bases between. CDR1 and CDR2 (germline): SGHNT, YENEEA. In this sample, this clonotype turned up many times. The antigen is unknown. The rearrangement joins TRBV11-3 to TRBJ2-3, with D possibly TRBD1 on 6 matching bases. This TCR came from a man in his fifties or sixties who received an inactivated influenza vaccine. The input for sequencing was PBMCs from blood, taken less than 30 months after vaccination. The CDR3 DNA follows: TGTGCCAGCAGCTTAAGGGCCCCAGGGGACCACAGCACAGATACGCAGTATTTT. Translating it yields CASSLRAPGDHSTDTQYF.